Sequencing of this T cell receptor (beta chain) was carried out in a study of graft-versus-host responses after intestinal transplantation. Study overall: Recipients obtained multivisceral, liver-intestinal, or isolated intestinal transplants. Once they had received anti-thymocyte globulin induction, all recipients took tacrolimus and steroids for three to four years.

General study points: Allografts of patients with graft-donor T cell macrochimerism showed high graft-versus-host to host-versus-graft clone ratios.

Germline V gene sequence: CDR1 SGHNT, CDR2 YYREEE (reference sequence). The junction had 3 bases not matched to a gene; V was cut back by 0 bases and J by 3 bases. CDR3 length: 15 amino acids. Assay: immunoSEQ multiplex PCR; the TCRdb copy retains only in-frame clones and omits some. This sample has more than 65,000 clones, with 80% to 95% found just once. Regarding this clone: Its antigen is currently unknown.

Sequences were derived from unstimulated CD8+ T cells sorted from spleen or lymph node cells, sampled before intestinal transplant. This chain links TRBV5-4 with TRBJ2-3; 8 bases line up with TRBD1. The clonotype originates from a human donor who received an intestinal transplant. The CDR3: CASSLAGQETDTQYF. The CDR3 DNA reads TGTGCCAGCAGCTTGGCGGGACAGGAGACAGATACGCAGTATTTT.